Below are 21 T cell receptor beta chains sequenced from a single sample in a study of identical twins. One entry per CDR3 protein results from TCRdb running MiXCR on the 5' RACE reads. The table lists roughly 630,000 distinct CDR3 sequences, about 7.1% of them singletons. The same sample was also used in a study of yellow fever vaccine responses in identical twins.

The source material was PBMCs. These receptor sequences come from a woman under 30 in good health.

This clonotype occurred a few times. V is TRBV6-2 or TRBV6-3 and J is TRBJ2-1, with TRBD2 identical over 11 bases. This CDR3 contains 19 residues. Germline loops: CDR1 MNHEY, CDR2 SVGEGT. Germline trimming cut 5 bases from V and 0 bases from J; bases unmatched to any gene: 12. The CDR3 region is CASSKYLAGGPISYNEQFF. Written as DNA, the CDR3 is TGTGCCAGCAGTAAATACCTAGCGGGAGGACCGATCTCCTACAATGAGCAGTTCTTC.

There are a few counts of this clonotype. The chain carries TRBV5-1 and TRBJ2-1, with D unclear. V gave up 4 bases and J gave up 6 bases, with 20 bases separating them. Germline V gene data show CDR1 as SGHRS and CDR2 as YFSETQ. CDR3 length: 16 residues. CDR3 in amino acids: CASSLGRTSNINEQFF. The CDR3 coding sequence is TGCGCCAGCAGCCTCGGTCGAACAAGTAATATCAATGAGCAGTTCTTC.

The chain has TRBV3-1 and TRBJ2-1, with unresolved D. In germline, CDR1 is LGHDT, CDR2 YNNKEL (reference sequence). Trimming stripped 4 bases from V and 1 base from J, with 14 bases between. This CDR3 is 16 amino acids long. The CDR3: CASSPKLWKSYNEQFF. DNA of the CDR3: TGTGCCAGCAGCCCGAAACTGTGGAAATCCTACAATGAGCAGTTCTTC.

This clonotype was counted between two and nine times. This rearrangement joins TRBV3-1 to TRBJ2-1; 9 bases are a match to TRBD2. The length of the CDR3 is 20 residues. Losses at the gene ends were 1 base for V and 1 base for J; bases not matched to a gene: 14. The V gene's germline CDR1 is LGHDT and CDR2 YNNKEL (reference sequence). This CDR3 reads CASSQVGSQRGVPSYNEQFF. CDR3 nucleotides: TGTGCCAGCAGCCAAGTCGGATCCCAGCGGGGGGTACCATCCTACAATGAGCAGTTCTTC.

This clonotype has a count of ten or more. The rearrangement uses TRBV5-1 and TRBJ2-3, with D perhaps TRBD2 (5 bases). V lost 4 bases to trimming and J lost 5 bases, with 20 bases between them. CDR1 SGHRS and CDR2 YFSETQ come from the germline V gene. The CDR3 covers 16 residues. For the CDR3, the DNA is TGCGCCAGCAGCGCCGCCGGGGAGTTCGGCTTAGATACGCAGTATTTT. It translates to CASSAAGEFGLDTQYF. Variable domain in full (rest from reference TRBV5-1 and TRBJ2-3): KAGVTQTPRYLIKTRGQQVTLSCSPISGHRSVSWYQQTPGQGLQFLFEYFSETQRNKGNFPGRFSGRQFSNSRSEMNVSTLELGDSALYLCASSAAGEFGLDTQYFGPGTRLTVL.

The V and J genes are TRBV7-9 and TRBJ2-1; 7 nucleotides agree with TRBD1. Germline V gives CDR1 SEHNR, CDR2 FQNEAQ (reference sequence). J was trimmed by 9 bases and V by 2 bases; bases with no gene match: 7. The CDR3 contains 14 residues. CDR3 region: CASSLSRAGGEQFF. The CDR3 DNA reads TGTGCCAGCAGCTTATCCAGGGCAGGGGGTGAGCAGTTCTTC. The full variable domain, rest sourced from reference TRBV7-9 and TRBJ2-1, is DTGVSQNPRHKITKRGQNVTFRCDPISEHNRLYWYRQTLGQGPEFLTYFQNEAQLEKSRLLSDRFSAERPKGSFSTLEIQRTEQGDSAMYLCASSLSRAGGEQFFGPGTRLTVL.

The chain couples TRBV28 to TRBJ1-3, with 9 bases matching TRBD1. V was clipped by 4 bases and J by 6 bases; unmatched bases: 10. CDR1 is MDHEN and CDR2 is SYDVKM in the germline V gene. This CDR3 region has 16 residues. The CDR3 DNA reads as TGTGCCAGCAGTTCCCCGCCCGGGACAGGGATAAACACCATATATTTT. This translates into CASSSPPGTGINTIYF.

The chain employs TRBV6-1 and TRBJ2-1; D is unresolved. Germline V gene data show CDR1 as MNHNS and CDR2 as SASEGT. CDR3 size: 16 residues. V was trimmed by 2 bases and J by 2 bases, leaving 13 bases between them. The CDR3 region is CASSEFSPEAYNEQFF. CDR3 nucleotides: TGTGCCAGCAGTGAATTCTCTCCGGAAGCCTACAATGAGCAGTTCTTC.

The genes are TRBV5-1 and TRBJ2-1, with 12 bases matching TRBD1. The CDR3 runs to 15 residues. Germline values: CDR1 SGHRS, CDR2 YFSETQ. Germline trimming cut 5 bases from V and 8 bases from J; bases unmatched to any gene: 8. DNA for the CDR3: TGCGCCAGCAGAAAGGGACAGGGGGCGAAGGATGAGCAGTTCTTC. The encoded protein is CASRKGQGAKDEQFF.

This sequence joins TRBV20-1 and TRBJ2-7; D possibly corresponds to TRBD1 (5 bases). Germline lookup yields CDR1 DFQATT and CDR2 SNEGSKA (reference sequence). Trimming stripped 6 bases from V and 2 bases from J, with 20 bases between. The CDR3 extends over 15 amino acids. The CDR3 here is CSAQYATEGPYEQYF. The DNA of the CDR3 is TGCAGTGCGCAGTACGCGACAGAAGGCCCCTACGAGCAGTACTTC.

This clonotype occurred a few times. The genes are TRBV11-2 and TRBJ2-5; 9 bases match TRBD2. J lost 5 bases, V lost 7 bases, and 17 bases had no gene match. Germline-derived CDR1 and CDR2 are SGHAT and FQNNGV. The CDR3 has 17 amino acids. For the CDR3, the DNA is TGTGCCAGCACCCCTACTAGCGGGCAACCGCTAGGGGAGACCCAGTACTTC. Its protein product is CASTPTSGQPLGETQYF.

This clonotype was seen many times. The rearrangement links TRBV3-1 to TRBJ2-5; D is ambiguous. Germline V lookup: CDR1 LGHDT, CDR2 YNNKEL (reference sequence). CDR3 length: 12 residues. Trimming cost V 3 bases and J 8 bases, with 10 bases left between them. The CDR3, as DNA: TGTGCCAGCAGCCACGAATCTGATACCCAGTACTTC. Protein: CASSHESDTQYF.

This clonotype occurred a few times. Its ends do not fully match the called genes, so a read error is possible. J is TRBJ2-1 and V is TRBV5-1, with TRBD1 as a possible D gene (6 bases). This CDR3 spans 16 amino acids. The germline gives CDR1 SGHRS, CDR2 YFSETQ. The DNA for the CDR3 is TGCGCCAGCAGCCTGAGGGGACAAATCTCCCACAATGAGCAGTTCTTC. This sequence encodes CASSLRGQISHNEQFF.

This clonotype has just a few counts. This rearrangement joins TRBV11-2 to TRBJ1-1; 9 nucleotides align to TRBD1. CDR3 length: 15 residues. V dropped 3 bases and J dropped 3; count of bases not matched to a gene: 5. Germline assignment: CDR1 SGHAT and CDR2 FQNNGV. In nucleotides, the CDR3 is TGTGCCAGCAGCTTTCGTGGACAGGGGTACACTGAAGCTTTCTTT. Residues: CASSFRGQGYTEAFF.

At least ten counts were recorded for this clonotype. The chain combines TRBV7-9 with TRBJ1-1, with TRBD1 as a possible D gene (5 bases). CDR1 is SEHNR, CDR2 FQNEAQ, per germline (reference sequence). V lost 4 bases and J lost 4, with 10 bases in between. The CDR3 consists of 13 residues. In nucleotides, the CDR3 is TGTGCCAGCAGCTCGCCCGGGGGCACTGAAGCTTTCTTT. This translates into CASSSPGGTEAFF.

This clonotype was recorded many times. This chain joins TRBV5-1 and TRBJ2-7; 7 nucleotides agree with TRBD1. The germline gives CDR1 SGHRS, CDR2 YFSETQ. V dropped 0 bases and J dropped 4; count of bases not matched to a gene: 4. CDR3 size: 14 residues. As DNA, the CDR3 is TGCGCCAGCAGCTTGGCCCCAGGGGGATACGAGCAGTACGTC. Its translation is CASSLAPGGYEQYV.

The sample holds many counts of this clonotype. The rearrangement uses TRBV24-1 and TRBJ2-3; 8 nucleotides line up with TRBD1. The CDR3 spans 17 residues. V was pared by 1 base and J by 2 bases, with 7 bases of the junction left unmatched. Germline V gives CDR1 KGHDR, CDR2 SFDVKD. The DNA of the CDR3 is TGTGCCACCAGTGATTTTCGGTCAGGGGGCACCACAGATACGCAGTATTTT. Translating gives CATSDFRSGGTTDTQYF.

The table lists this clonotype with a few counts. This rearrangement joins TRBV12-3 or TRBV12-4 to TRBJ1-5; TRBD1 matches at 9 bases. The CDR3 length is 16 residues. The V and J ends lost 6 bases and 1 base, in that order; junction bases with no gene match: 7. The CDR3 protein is CASSRQGGRSNQPQHF. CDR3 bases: TGTGCCAGCAGCCGACAGGGGGGTAGAAGCAATCAGCCCCAGCATTTT.

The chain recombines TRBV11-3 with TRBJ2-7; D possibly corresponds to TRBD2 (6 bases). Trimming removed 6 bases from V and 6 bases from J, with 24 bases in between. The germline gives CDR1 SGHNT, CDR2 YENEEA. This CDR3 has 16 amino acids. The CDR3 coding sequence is TGTGCCAGCAGTCTTCCCCCGGCCGGTACGGAGGGCGAGCAGTACTTC. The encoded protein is CASSLPPAGTEGEQYF.

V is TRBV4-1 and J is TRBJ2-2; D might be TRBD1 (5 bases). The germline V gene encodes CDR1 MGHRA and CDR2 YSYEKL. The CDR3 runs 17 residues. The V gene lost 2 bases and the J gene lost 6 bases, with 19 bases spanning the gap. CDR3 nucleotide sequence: TGCGCCAGCAGCCAACCACAGGTCCTAGTGGGCTCCGGGGAGCTGTTTTTT. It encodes CASSQPQVLVGSGELFF.

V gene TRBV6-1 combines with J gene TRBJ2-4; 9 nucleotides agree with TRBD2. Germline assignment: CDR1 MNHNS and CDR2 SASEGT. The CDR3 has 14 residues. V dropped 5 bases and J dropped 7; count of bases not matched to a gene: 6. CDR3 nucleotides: TGTGCCAGCAGTCCCTTAGCGGGAGTTAACATTCAGTACTTC. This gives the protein CASSPLAGVNIQYF.